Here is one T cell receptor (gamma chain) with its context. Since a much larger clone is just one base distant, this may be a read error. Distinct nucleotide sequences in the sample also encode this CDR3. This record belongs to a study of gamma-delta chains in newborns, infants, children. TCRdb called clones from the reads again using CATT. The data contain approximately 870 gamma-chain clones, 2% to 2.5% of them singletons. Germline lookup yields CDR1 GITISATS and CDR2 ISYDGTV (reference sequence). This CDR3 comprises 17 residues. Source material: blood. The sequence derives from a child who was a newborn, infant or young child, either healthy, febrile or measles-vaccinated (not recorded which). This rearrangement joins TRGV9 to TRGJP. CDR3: CALWEVTQELGKKIKVF. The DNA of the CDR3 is TGTGCCTTGTGGGAGGTGACCCAAGAGTTGGGCAAAAAAATCAAGGTATTC.